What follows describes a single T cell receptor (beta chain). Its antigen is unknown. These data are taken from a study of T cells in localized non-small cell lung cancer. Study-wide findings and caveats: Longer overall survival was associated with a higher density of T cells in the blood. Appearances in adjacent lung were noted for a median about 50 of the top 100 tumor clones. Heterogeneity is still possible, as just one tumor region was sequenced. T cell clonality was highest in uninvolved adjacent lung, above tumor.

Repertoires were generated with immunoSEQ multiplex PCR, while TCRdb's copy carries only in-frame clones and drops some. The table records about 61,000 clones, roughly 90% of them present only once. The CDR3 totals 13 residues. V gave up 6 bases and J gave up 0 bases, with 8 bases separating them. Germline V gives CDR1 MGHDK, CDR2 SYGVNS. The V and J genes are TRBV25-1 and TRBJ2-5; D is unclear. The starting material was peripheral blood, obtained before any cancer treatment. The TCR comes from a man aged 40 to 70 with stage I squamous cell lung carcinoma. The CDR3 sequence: CASRSQNQETQYF. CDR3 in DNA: TGTGCCAGCAGATCTCAGAACCAAGAGACCCAGTACTTC. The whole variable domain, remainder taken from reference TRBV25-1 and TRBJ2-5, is EADIYQTPRYLVIGTGKKITLECSQTMGHDKMYWYQQDPGMELHLIHYSYGVNSTEKGDLSSESTVSRIRTEHFPLTLESARPSHTSQYLCASRSQNQETQYFGPGTRLLVL.